Following are 15 T cell receptor beta chains from one sample sequenced in a study of PD-1 blockade in classical Hodgkin lymphoma. After autologous stem cell transplantation all patients relapsed, and prior brentuximab vedotin exposure differed between cohorts. The table came from immunoSEQ multiplex PCR; TCRdb's copy has only in-frame clones and leaves some out. The data contain roughly 140,000 clones, about 78% of them singletons. Sequencing was performed on peripheral blood mononuclear cells (PBMCs), taken before the second cycle of nivolumab. The receptors were sampled from a human donor with classical Hodgkin lymphoma.

The rearrangement links TRBV28 to TRBJ2-1; no firm D call. The germline V and J ends were trimmed by 3 bases and 10 bases, with 13 bases remaining between them. The germline V gene encodes CDR1 MDHEN and CDR2 SYDVKM. This CDR3 spans 13 amino acids. The CDR3, as DNA: TGTGCCAGCAGTTTGACATATTACCCCGAGCAGTTCTTC. Amino acid sequence: CASSLTYYPEQFF.

This clone was counted a few times. The rearrangement joins TRBV27 to TRBJ2-3; tentative D call: TRBD1 (7 bases). With 8 bases removed from V and 6 bases from J, the gap between germline ends came to 15 bases. Per germline, CDR1 MNHEY and CDR2 SMNVEV (reference sequence). CDR3 length equals 13 residues. The CDR3 loop is CASGGRGRDTQYF. The CDR3 DNA is TGTGCCAGCGGCGGCAGGGGGAGGGATACGCAGTATTTT.

This clone was recorded a few times. The chain couples TRBV6-5 to TRBJ1-2, with D unresolved. V lost 6 bases and J 7 bases, leaving 12 bases between the germline ends. Germline V gene data show CDR1 as MNHEY and CDR2 as SVGAGI. The CDR3 covers 12 residues. CDR3 residues: CASRPPGIGYTF. The CDR3 DNA reads TGTGCCAGCAGACCTCCCGGGATTGGCTACACCTTC.

The gene calls are TRBV6-5 and TRBJ2-1; 8 bases fit TRBD2. With V trimmed by 6 bases and J by 9 bases, 13 bases remained unmatched. Germline V lookup: CDR1 MNHEY, CDR2 SVGAGI. The length of the CDR3 is 15 residues. The CDR3 bases are TGTGCCAGCAGAACCCCGGGACTAGGGGCGGGTGAGCAGTTCTTC. As protein: CASRTPGLGAGEQFF.

This chain joins TRBV7-9 and TRBJ1-4; unclear D gene. The ends were cut back, 5 bases at V and 8 bases at J, with 15 bases in the middle. Germline V gives CDR1 SEHNR, CDR2 FQNEAQ (reference sequence). The CDR3 contains 14 residues. CDR3 protein: CASSPAGFGEKLFF. Written as DNA, the CDR3 is TGTGCCAGCAGCCCGGCGGGGTTTGGGGAAAAACTGTTTTTT. Looking up the rest from reference TRBV7-9 and TRBJ1-4 gives the full variable domain: DTGVSQNPRHKITKRGQNVTFRCDPISEHNRLYWYRQTLGQGPEFLTYFQNEAQLEKSRLLSDRFSAERPKGSFSTLEIQRTEQGDSAMYLCASSPAGFGEKLFFGSGTQLSVL.

The chain combines TRBV18 with TRBJ2-1, with 11 bases lining up with TRBD2. The CDR3 is 16 residues long. V lost 6 bases to trimming and J lost 5 bases; unmatched junction nucleotides: 9. From germline, CDR1 is KGHSH and CDR2 LQKENI. CDR3 DNA: TGTGCCAGCTCTCGTCTAGCGGGAGGTGGCCACAATGAGCAGTTCTTC. Encoded protein: CASSRLAGGGHNEQFF.

The chain recombines TRBV5-6 with TRBJ2-7; D is perhaps TRBD1 (6 bases). Germline CDR1 SGHDT, CDR2 YYEEEE. V lost 1 base and J 3 bases, leaving 14 bases between the germline ends. The CDR3 is 15 residues long. CDR3 DNA: TGTGCCAGCAGCTTGTTGCCAGGGGCAGGCTACGAGCAGTACTTC. Protein sequence: CASSLLPGAGYEQYF. Full variable domain (rest looked up from reference TRBV5-6 and TRBJ2-7): DAGVTQSPTHLIKTRGQQVTLRCSPKSGHDTVSWYQQALGQGPQFIFQYYEEEERQRGNFPDRFSGHQFPNYSSELNVNALLLGDSALYLCASSLLPGAGYEQYFGPGTRLTVT.

This clone came up a few times. The rearrangement joins TRBV18 to TRBJ2-4, with 9 bases identical to TRBD2. Losses at the gene ends were 4 bases for V and 5 bases for J; bases not matched to a gene: 3. This CDR3 contains 14 residues. Germline CDR1 reads KGHSH; CDR2 reads LQKENI. The CDR3 region has the DNA TGTGCCAGCTCACGGGCGGGAGGGGAAAACATTCAGTACTTC. Its protein is CASSRAGGENIQYF.

The chain has TRBV5-1 and TRBJ2-1; tentatively, D is TRBD1 (8 bases). CDR3 length: 16 residues. V dropped 4 bases and J dropped 0 bases, with 14 bases sitting between them. Germline-derived CDR1 and CDR2 are SGHRS and YFSETQ. Here the CDR3 reads CASSVGGTGSYNEQFF. In DNA form, the CDR3 reads TGCGCCAGCAGCGTGGGGGGGACAGGCTCCTACAATGAGCAGTTCTTC. Drawing the rest from reference TRBV5-1 and TRBJ2-1, the complete variable domain is KAGVTQTPRYLIKTRGQQVTLSCSPISGHRSVSWYQQTPGQGLQFLFEYFSETQRNKGNFPGRFSGRQFSNSRSEMNVSTLELGDSALYLCASSVGGTGSYNEQFFGPGTRLTVL.

The chain carries TRBV5-4 and TRBJ2-7; 9 bases align to TRBD1. The CDR3 loop spans 15 amino acids. In germline, CDR1 is SGHNT, CDR2 YYREEE (reference sequence). V lost 4 bases and J lost 0; bases outside the gene matches: 5. The CDR3 coding sequence is TGTGCCAGCAGCCGGGACAGGGTAATCTCCTACGAGCAGTACTTC. Protein: CASSRDRVISYEQYF.

This chain connects TRBV28 to TRBJ2-7; TRBD2 aligns across 8 bases. This CDR3 contains 14 residues. J gave up 6 bases and V 11 bases, and 15 bases lay outside the gene matches. Germline V gives CDR1 MDHEN, CDR2 SYDVKM. In DNA form, the CDR3 reads TGTGCCGCCCTGGAGCGGGGGCGGGAGCGCGAGCAGTACTTC. Protein: CAALERGREREQYF.

The rearrangement joins TRBV7-8 to TRBJ2-7; D may be TRBD1 or TRBD2 (5 bases each). The CDR3 is 15 amino acids. V lost 4 bases and J lost 5, with 18 bases in between. In germline, CDR1 is SGHVS, CDR2 FQNEAQ. Here the CDR3 DNA reads TGTGCCAGCAGCTATCCAGCCGGCCGGGGCCACGAGCAGTACTTC. Translated, it gives CASSYPAGRGHEQYF. Variable domain in full (rest from reference TRBV7-8 and TRBJ2-7): GAGVSQSPRYKVAKRGQDVALRCDPISGHVSLFWYQQALGQGPEFLTYFQNEAQLDKSGLPSDRFFAERPEGSVSTLKIQRTQQEDSAVYLCASSYPAGRGHEQYFGPGTRLTVT.

CDR3 sequence reads: CASSLGGSSYNEQFF. CDR3 coding DNA: TGTGCCAGCAGCTTGGGGGGGAGCTCCTACAATGAGCAGTTCTTC. V is TRBV5-6 and J is TRBJ2-1; D possibly uses TRBD1 or TRBD2 (5 bases each). V was clipped by 0 bases and J by 0 bases, with 7 bases between them. This CDR3 has 15 residues. The germline V gene encodes CDR1 SGHDT and CDR2 YYEEEE.

The chain has TRBV29-1 and TRBJ1-2; 8 positions agree with TRBD1. This CDR3 is built from 15 residues. Germline CDR1 reads SQVTM; CDR2 reads ANQGSEA. V lost 2 bases to trimming and J lost 0 bases; unmatched junction nucleotides: 5. The CDR3 DNA follows: TGCAGCGTTGAACAGAGGGACAGGTCTAACTATGGCTACACCTTC. It codes for CSVEQRDRSNYGYTF.

The chain has TRBV9 and TRBJ2-1; 13 positions agree with TRBD2. The CDR3 has 15 amino acids. Per germline, CDR1 SGDLS and CDR2 YYNGEE. V lost 0 bases and J lost 13; bases outside the gene matches: 7. The CDR3 nucleotides read TGTGCCAGCAGCGTAGAAAGACTAGCGGGGGGCCGACAGTTCTTC. Encoded protein: CASSVERLAGGRQFF.